What follows are 30 T cell receptor beta chains derived from one specimen sequenced in a study of T cells in Graves' hyperthyroidism and ophthalmopathy (dated by TCRdb to about 2019). Preparation of the library involved multiplex PCR. Data came from an Illumina HiSeq 2000. TCR beta CDR3 regions were amplified from RNA transcripts. The first round of RT-PCR for the TCR CDR3 was performed with the HTBI primer set and the Qiagen OneStep RT-PCR kit. The raw public reads went through TCRdb reprocessing: fastp at Q25, MiXCR clone calling, in-frame beta chains kept. Each CDR3 protein appears once, grouped with its most common genes and DNA. The sample profile shows almost 50,000 distinct CDR3 sequences; 45% to 65% of them were found once. Under 35% of the sample comes from the top ten. Sequencing used peripheral blood or thyroid tissue (not recorded which). The receptor source for this set is a man between 18 and 35 years old with Graves' hyperthyroidism.

The chain has TRBV14 and TRBJ2-5; 9 nucleotides align to TRBD1. The CDR3 contains 14 residues. CDR1 SGHDN and CDR2 FVKESK come from the germline V gene. J gave up 4 bases and V 5 bases, and 5 bases lay outside the gene matches. The CDR3 nucleotides are TGTGCCAGCAGCGGACAGGGGCTCCGAGAGACCCAGTACTTC. It specifies CASSGQGLRETQYF. The full variable domain, completed using reference TRBV14 and TRBJ2-5, is EAGVTQFPSHSVIEKGQTVTLRCDPISGHDNLYWYRRVMGKEIKFLLHFVKESKQDESGMPNNRFLAERTGGTYSTLKVQPAELEDSGVYFCASSGQGLRETQYFGPGTRLLVL.

V usage is TRBV29-1 and J usage is TRBJ2-5; a weak D match, TRBD2 (5 bases). This CDR3 spans 10 amino acids. Germline V CDR1 and CDR2: SQVTM, ANQGSEA. The CDR3 sequence: CSVAGWTQYF. The DNA for the CDR3 is TGCAGTGTCGCGGGCTGGACCCAGTACTTC.

The V gene is TRBV2, the J gene TRBJ2-5; 9 nucleotides agree with TRBD1. CDR1 and CDR2 (germline): SNHLY, FYNNEI. The CDR3 spans 18 residues. The ends lost 6 bases at V and 1 base at J; junction bases unmatched: 15. CDR3 region: CASRDRGGSNQPQETQYF. The CDR3 nucleotides read TGTGCCAGCAGGGACAGGGGAGGGAGCAATCAGCCCCAAGAGACCCAGTACTTC.

This clonotype was counted only a few times. The chain employs TRBV20-1 and TRBJ1-4; D remains ambiguous. The CDR3 covers 13 residues. Trimming took 3 bases from V and 5 from J, leaving 10 bases between them. Germline CDR1 DFQATT, CDR2 SNEGSKA (reference sequence). CDR3 region: CSARRIENEKLFF. CDR3 nucleotides: TGCAGTGCTAGGCGGATAGAAAATGAAAAACTGTTTTTT.

This clonotype was detected ten times or more. The chain has TRBV24-1 and TRBJ1-2, with D possibly matching TRBD1 (5 bases). Germline V lookup: CDR1 KGHDR, CDR2 SFDVKD. There are 14 residues in the CDR3. Trimming took off 0 bases at V and 2 bases at J, with 6 bases between the two ends. CDR3 amino acids: CATSDLWTNYGYTF. The CDR3 DNA follows: TGTGCCACCAGTGATTTGTGGACAAACTATGGCTACACCTTC.

The chain carries TRBV10-3 and TRBJ2-7, with TRBD1 identical over 9 bases. CDR3 length: 14 amino acids. The germline CDR1 and CDR2 sequences are ENHRY and SYGVKD. V trimming: 10 bases; J trimming: 6 bases; junction bases outside the gene matches: 13. The CDR3 DNA reads as TGTGCCACCGGAGGGGGACAGGGTTATGGCGAGCAGTACTTC. The encoded protein is CATGGGQGYGEQYF.

Ten or more counts support this clonotype. This sequence joins TRBV5-1 and TRBJ1-1; 9 bases fit TRBD1. The V gene's germline CDR1 is SGHRS and CDR2 YFSETQ. The J segment lost 2 bases and the V segment lost 0 bases, leaving 5 bases of the junction unmatched. This CDR3 is 16 amino acids long. The DNA for the CDR3 is TGCGCCAGCAGCTTGGGACAGGGGGGTATCAACACTGAAGCTTTCTTT. Translation gives CASSLGQGGINTEAFF.

This clonotype was counted ten times or more. This chain joins TRBV11-2 and TRBJ1-6, with D perhaps TRBD1 (6 bases). V lost 4 bases, J lost 7 bases, and 11 bases lay in between. This CDR3 comprises 14 residues. Germline CDR1 is SGHAT and CDR2 is FQNNGV. The CDR3 nucleotides read TGTGCCAGCAGCTCGAAACAGGGAAATTCACCCCTCCACTTT. Encoded protein: CASSSKQGNSPLHF.

The V gene is TRBV29-1, the J gene TRBJ2-3; 13 bases match TRBD2. CDR3 length equals 16 residues. V was pared by 6 bases and J by 4 bases, with 10 bases of the junction left unmatched. Germline CDR1 is SQVTM and CDR2 is ANQGSEA. The CDR3 is CSVRPGTSGNADTQYF. The CDR3 nucleotides are TGCAGCGTGAGGCCCGGGACTAGCGGGAACGCAGATACGCAGTATTTT.

The rearrangement joins TRBV25-1 to TRBJ1-4; D remains ambiguous. This CDR3 has 13 residues. Germline assignment: CDR1 MGHDK and CDR2 SYGVNS. The V and J ends lost 3 bases and 5 bases respectively, with 7 bases between them. DNA for the CDR3: TGTGCCAGCAGTGATGGACCGAATGAAAAACTGTTTTTT. The encoded protein is CASSDGPNEKLFF.

This chain links TRBV5-4 with TRBJ2-5; no firm D call. The germline gives CDR1 SGHNT, CDR2 YYREEE (reference sequence). V was pared by 2 bases and J by 7 bases, with 12 bases between. The CDR3 length is 13 residues. As DNA, the CDR3 is TGTGCCAGCAGCTTTGGCCAGAACGGGACCCAGTACTTC. Translated, it gives CASSFGQNGTQYF.

This sequence joins TRBV11-1 and TRBJ1-4; no reliable D call. V dropped 0 bases and J dropped 8 bases, with 22 bases sitting between them. CDR3 length: 18 residues. CDR1 SGHAT and CDR2 FQDESV come from the germline V gene (reference sequence). CDR3 loop: CASSLAVAVLNVQEKLFF. CDR3 bases: TGTGCCAGCAGCTTAGCGGTTGCTGTTCTCAACGTCCAAGAAAAACTGTTTTTT.

This clonotype was counted many times. V gene TRBV3-1 combines with J gene TRBJ1-1; 7 bases fit TRBD1. The length of the CDR3 is 14 residues. V lost 5 bases to trimming and J lost 4 bases; unmatched junction nucleotides: 7. Germline V gene sequence: CDR1 LGHDT, CDR2 YNNKEL (reference sequence). The CDR3 sequence: CASSIHGTVTEAFF. CDR3 nucleotide sequence: TGTGCCAGCAGCATACACGGGACAGTCACTGAAGCTTTCTTT.

The CDR3 spells CSASATSGELFF. The CDR3 DNA sequence: TGCAGTGCTAGTGCGACTAGCGGGGAGCTGTTTTTT. The rearrangement uses TRBV20-1 and TRBJ2-2; the D gene is possibly TRBD2 (6 bases). The CDR3 totals 12 residues. Germline V gene sequence: CDR1 DFQATT, CDR2 SNEGSKA (reference sequence). The ends were cut back, 3 bases at V and 7 bases at J, with 9 bases in the middle.

This clonotype occurred many times. The chain recombines TRBV3-1 with TRBJ1-2, with TRBD1 matching over 9 bases. The CDR3 is made up of 16 amino acids. V lost 4 bases to trimming and J lost 5 bases; unmatched junction nucleotides: 11. In germline, CDR1 is LGHDT, CDR2 YNNKEL (reference sequence). The CDR3 DNA reads TGTGCCAGCAGCCCCAGGAGCAGGGGGACAGGGTATGGCTACACCTTC. Translating it yields CASSPRSRGTGYGYTF.

The gene calls are TRBV29-1 and TRBJ2-5, with no clear D. With 7 bases removed from V and 7 bases from J, the gap between germline ends came to 19 bases. Germline V lookup: CDR1 SQVTM, CDR2 ANQGSEA. The CDR3 covers 13 residues. CDR3 bases: TGCAGCGGGAAACGTGGTGGGTTCGTGACCCAGTACTTC. It encodes CSGKRGGFVTQYF.

At least ten counts were recorded for this clonotype. V is TRBV2 and J is TRBJ1-2, with no clear D. In germline, CDR1 is SNHLY, CDR2 FYNNEI. V was trimmed by 6 bases and J by 3 bases, leaving 11 bases between them. CDR3 length equals 13 residues. The CDR3 spells CASRRDSDYGYTF. CDR3 nucleotide sequence: TGTGCCAGCAGGAGGGATTCCGACTATGGCTACACCTTC.

The rearrangement joins TRBV12-3 or TRBV12-4 to TRBJ2-7; the D gene is possibly TRBD1 (6 bases). The CDR3 totals 13 residues. V lost 6 bases to trimming and J lost 1 base, with 10 bases between them. The CDR3 sequence: CASRYRVSYEQYF. CDR3 in DNA: TGTGCCAGCAGATACAGGGTTTCCTACGAGCAGTACTTC.

The genes are TRBV7-2 and TRBJ2-2; 8 nucleotides match TRBD2. In germline, CDR1 is SGHTA, CDR2 FQGNSA. The CDR3 sequence is 15 residues long. V gave up 2 bases and J gave up 6 bases; unmatched junction bases: 5. For the CDR3, the DNA is TGTGCCAGCAGCTTAACGGGAGGGTCTGCCGGGGAGCTGTTTTTT. As protein: CASSLTGGSAGELFF.

This clonotype was counted at least ten times. This rearrangement joins TRBV12-5 to TRBJ1-4, with TRBD1 identical over 8 bases. The germline V gene encodes CDR1 LGHNT and CDR2 FRNRAP. This CDR3 is built from 12 residues. With 6 bases clipped from V and 7 bases from J, the junction kept 1 base outside the gene matches. The CDR3 DNA follows: TGTGCTAGTGGGGACAGGGTTGAAAAACTGTTTTTT. It specifies CASGDRVEKLFF.

V usage is TRBV10-3 and J usage is TRBJ2-7; no reliable D call. The germline V gene encodes CDR1 ENHRY and CDR2 SYGVKD. V lost 4 bases to trimming and J lost 0 bases, with 7 bases between them. The CDR3 is 13 amino acids. DNA of the CDR3: TGTGCCATCAGTGGGTACAGCTCCTACGAGCAGTACTTC. Protein product: CAISGYSSYEQYF.

This clonotype was counted many times. The V and J genes are TRBV7-2 and TRBJ2-7; no clear D gene. Germline-derived CDR1 and CDR2 are SGHTA and FQGNSA. The CDR3 extends over 12 amino acids. The germline V and J ends were trimmed by 5 bases and 3 bases, with 8 bases remaining between them. The CDR3 DNA sequence: TGTGCCAGCAGCCTGTCGGACTACGAGCAGTACTTC. Protein sequence: CASSLSDYEQYF.

This clonotype showed up many times. The V gene is TRBV6-1, the J gene TRBJ1-5; a possible D gene is TRBD1 (5 bases). Per the germline V gene, CDR1 is MNHNS and CDR2 is SASEGT. The CDR3 is 16 residues long. The germline V and J ends were trimmed by 7 bases and 3 bases, with 19 bases remaining between them. CDR3 loop: CASNFQGMRNNQPQHF. In DNA form, the CDR3 reads TGTGCCAGCAATTTTCAGGGAATGCGAAACAATCAGCCCCAGCATTTT.

The chain couples TRBV19 to TRBJ1-2; 12 nucleotides match TRBD1. Germline values: CDR1 LNHDA, CDR2 SQIVND (reference sequence). Trimming at V came to 7 bases and at J to 7 bases, leaving 7 bases not matched to a gene. This CDR3 spans 14 amino acids. The CDR3 spells CASTIGTGGGGYTF. For the CDR3, the DNA is TGTGCCAGTACCATCGGGACAGGGGGCGGTGGCTACACCTTC. Filled out from reference TRBV19 and TRBJ1-2, the complete variable domain reads DGGITQSPKYLFRKEGQNVTLSCEQNLNHDAMYWYRQDPGQGLRLIYYSQIVNDFQKGDIAEGYSVSREKKESFPLTVTSAQKNPTAFYLCASTIGTGGGGYTFGSGTRLTVV.

This clonotype was detected many times. The rearrangement uses TRBV4-3 and TRBJ1-6; 7 bases line up with TRBD1. The V gene's germline CDR1 is LGHNA and CDR2 YSLEER. Unmatched junction bases numbered 12, after V lost 7 bases and J lost 6 bases. This CDR3 is built from 16 residues. For the CDR3, the DNA is TGCGCCAGCAACGATCGGTCGACAGGGCTTAATTCACCCCTCCACTTT. Translating it yields CASNDRSTGLNSPLHF.

The chain has TRBV11-2 and TRBJ2-5, with 7 bases fitting TRBD2. Germline loops: CDR1 SGHAT, CDR2 FQNNGV. The CDR3 has 15 residues. After removal of 0 bases from V and 7 bases from J, the junction contained 8 bases not matched to a gene. In DNA form, the CDR3 reads TGTGCCAGCAGCTTAGACAGAGCTAGCGGTGGGACCCAGTACTTC. Encoded protein: CASSLDRASGGTQYF.

The sample holds a few counts of this clonotype. The conserved closing phenylalanine or tryptophan is absent in this CDR3, likely reflecting a read error. The chain recombines TRBV20-1 with TRBJ2-1, with TRBD2 identical over 7 bases. Losses at the gene ends were 5 bases for V and 6 bases for J; bases not matched to a gene: 13. This CDR3 spans 15 amino acids. Germline-derived CDR1 and CDR2 are DFQATT and SNEGSKA (reference sequence). CDR3 loop: CSAPKGPAGSNEQFV. The CDR3 nucleotides read TGCAGTGCTCCGAAGGGACCAGCGGGAAGCAATGAGCAGTTCGTC.

The V and J genes are TRBV9 and TRBJ1-2; D unresolved. Germline V gene sequence: CDR1 SGDLS, CDR2 YYNGEE. The length of the CDR3 is 17 residues. Trimming cost V 0 bases and J 3 bases, with 18 bases left between them. CDR3 sequence: CASSVGLYSALDYGYTF. The CDR3 region has the DNA TGTGCCAGCAGCGTAGGCCTGTATAGCGCCCTAGACTATGGCTACACCTTC.

This clonotype occurred once. CDR3 residues: CASSGSGRAAETQYF. In nucleotides, the CDR3 is TGTGCCAGCAGTGGGAGCGGGAGGGCAGCAGAGACCCAGTACTTC. V and J are TRBV2 and TRBJ2-5, with 10 bases that match TRBD2. CDR3 length: 15 amino acids. Germline lookup yields CDR1 SNHLY and CDR2 FYNNEI. V shed 4 bases and J 4 bases; nucleotides not matched to a gene: 6. The full variable domain, with the rest looked up from reference TRBV2 and TRBJ2-5, is EPEVTQTPSHQVTQMGQEVILRCVPISNHLYFYWYRQILGQKVEFLVSFYNNEISEKSEIFDDQFSVERPDGSNFTLKIRSTKLEDSAMYFCASSGSGRAAETQYFGPGTRLLVL.

V is TRBV29-1 and J is TRBJ1-2; D unresolved. This CDR3 is 13 amino acids long. CDR1 and CDR2 from the germline V gene are SQVTM and ANQGSEA. V was pared by 4 bases and J by 0 bases, with 9 bases between. The CDR3 bases are TGCAGCGTTGCGGTTGGTGCTAACTATGGCTACACCTTC. Encoded protein: CSVAVGANYGYTF. Full variable domain (remainder filled in from reference TRBV29-1 and TRBJ1-2): SAVISQKPSRDICQRGTSLTIQCQVDSQVTMMFWYRQQPGQSLTLIATANQGSEATYESGFVIDKFPISRPNLTFSTLTVSNMSPEDSSIYLCSVAVGANYGYTFGSGTRLTVV.